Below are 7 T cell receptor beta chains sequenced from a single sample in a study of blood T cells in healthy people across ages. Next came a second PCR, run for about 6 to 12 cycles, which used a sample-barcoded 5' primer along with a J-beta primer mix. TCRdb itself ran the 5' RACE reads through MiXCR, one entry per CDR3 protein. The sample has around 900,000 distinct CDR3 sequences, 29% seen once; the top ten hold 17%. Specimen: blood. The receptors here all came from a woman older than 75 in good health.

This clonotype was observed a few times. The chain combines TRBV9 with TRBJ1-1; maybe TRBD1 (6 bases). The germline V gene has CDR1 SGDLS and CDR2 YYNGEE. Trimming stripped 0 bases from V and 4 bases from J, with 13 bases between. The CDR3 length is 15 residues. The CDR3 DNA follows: TGTGCCAGCAGCGTAGCTATCGGGGGCGGCACTGAAGCTTTCTTT. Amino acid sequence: CASSVAIGGGTEAFF.

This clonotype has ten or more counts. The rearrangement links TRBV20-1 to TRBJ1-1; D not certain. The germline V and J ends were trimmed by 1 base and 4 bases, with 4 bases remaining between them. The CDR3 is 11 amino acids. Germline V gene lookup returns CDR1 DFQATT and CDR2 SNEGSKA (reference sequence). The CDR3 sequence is CSARATTEAFF. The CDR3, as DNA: TGCAGTGCTAGAGCGACCACTGAAGCTTTCTTT.

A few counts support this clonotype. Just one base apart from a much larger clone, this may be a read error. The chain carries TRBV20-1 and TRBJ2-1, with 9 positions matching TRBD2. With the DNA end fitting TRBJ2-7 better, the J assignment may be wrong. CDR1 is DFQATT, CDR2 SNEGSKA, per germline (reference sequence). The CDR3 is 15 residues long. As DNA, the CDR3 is TGCAGTTCCCGCGGGGGGGCGTTGAGCTACAATGAGCAGTACTTC. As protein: CSSRGGALSYNEQYF.

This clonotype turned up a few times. The CDR3 spells CAWSPGQGNTGELFF. In DNA form, the CDR3 reads TGTGCCTGGAGTCCCGGACAGGGGAACACCGGGGAGCTGTTTTTT. V is TRBV30 and J is TRBJ2-2, with 8 bases aligning to TRBD1. V was clipped by 2 bases and J by 1 base; unmatched bases: 3. Germline V gene data show CDR1 as GTSNPN and CDR2 as SVGIG (reference sequence). The CDR3 loop spans 15 amino acids.

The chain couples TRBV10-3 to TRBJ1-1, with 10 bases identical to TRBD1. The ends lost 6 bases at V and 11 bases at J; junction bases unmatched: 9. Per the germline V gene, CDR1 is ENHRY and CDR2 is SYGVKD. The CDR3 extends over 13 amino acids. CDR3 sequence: CAIRGGQGLTAFF. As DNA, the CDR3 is TGTGCCATCAGGGGGGGACAGGGGTTGACGGCTTTCTTT.

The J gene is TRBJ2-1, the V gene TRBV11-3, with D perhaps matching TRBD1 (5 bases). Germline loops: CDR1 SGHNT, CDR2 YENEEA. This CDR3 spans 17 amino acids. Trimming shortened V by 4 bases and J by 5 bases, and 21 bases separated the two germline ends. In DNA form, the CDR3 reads TGTGCCAGCAGCTGGAGTGGGCAGGGAAGAGCACACAATGAGCAGTTCTTC. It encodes CASSWSGQGRAHNEQFF. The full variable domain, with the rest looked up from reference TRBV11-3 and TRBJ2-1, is EAGVVQSPRYKIIEKKQPVAFWCNPISGHNTLYWYLQNLGQGPELLIRYENEEAVDDSQLPKDRFSAERLKGVDSTLKIQPAELGDSAVYLCASSWSGQGRAHNEQFFGPGTRLTVL.

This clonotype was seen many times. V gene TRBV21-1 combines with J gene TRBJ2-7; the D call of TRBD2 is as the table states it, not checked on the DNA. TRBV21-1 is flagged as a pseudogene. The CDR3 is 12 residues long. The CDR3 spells CASWGGGYEQYF. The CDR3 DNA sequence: TGTGCCAGCTGGGGGGGAGGCTACGAGCAGTACTTC.